This TCR beta chain was recorded in a study of blood T cells in healthy people across ages (dated by TCRdb to 2013 to 2016). About the study as a whole: In model experiments, template switching captured about one uniquely barcoded TCR beta cDNA molecule for every two T cells. Using deep sequencing normalized with unique cDNA molecular identifiers, the study measured how TCR beta repertoire diversity changes with age. Four age groups were formed from the donors: young (average approximately 17 years), middle-aged (approximately 40), aged (around 68) and long-lived (around 82). To avoid experimental bias, donors of different ages were randomly spread across the sequencing lanes. For two donors (one aged 18 to 30 and one aged 80 or older), the study analyzed two additional independent replicas of 1 million unique cDNA reads from the same blood draw.

In this sample, this clonotype turned up many times. Its antigen remains unidentified. Per-nucleotide qualities are absent, and no much larger clonotype sits a single base away. Libraries were constructed by 5' RACE. The listed sequencing device is Illumina HiSeq 2500. A second 7 to 11 cycle PCR used a sample-barcoded 5' primer and a J-beta primer mix. A template-switch 5' adaptor carrying 12 random nucleotides introduced a unique molecular identifier onto each TCR beta cDNA molecule. Each sample yielded at least 2.5 million CDR3-containing paired-end reads. The Mint cDNA synthesis kit, primed by a TRBC-specific oligonucleotide, was used to synthesize first-strand cDNA from all RNA. Following uracil-DNA glycosylase treatment, all cDNA underwent a first 18-cycle PCR with the universal primers M1SS and BC2_uni_R. The source study handled its data this way. For normalization, 1 million high-quality reads were randomly selected from each sample, with every read carrying a distinct molecular identifier. Reads sharing molecular identifiers were discarded rather than binned into consensus sequences. MiTCR, with a Q25 quality threshold and the strictest error-elimination algorithm, was used for CDR3 identification, clonotype clustering and error correction. Lower-bound total TCR beta diversity was estimated with a nonparametric unseen species model using Euler transformation. Using fastp trimming at Q25 and MiXCR clonotype assembly, TCRdb reanalyzed the public sequencing data and kept in-frame beta chains. Each entry is one CDR3 protein sequence, shown with its most common DNA and genes. The V and J calls here are based on TCRdb, not the publication. Counted in this sample were 1.5 million to 2 million distinct CDR3 sequences; 28% of them appeared once. The ten largest clones add up to over 7% of the sample.

Systemically healthy Caucasian individuals from Russia, over 30 in total and aged about 6 to 95 years, were included as donors. Roughly 9 milliliters of peripheral blood were drawn from each donor into EDTA-treated Vacutainer tubes. PBMCs were isolated by Ficoll-Paque density-gradient centrifugation, with at least 6.5 million obtained per sample. Total RNA was extracted from PBMCs with Trizol reagent, with at least 6 micrograms obtained per sample. Naive CD45RAhigh/CD27high T cell percentages were measured by flow cytometry on a PBMC aliquot from every donor. Overall study results and their limits: Because donor CMV infection status was unknown, age-related changes in expanded clonotypes were potentially confounded. As age increased, observed TCR beta diversity per million T cells dropped in a roughly linear way, and a significant reduction was already evident by age 40. Estimates of total diversity based on one million sequenced T cells were regarded as lower bounds and as underestimates. There was a strong correlation between observed TCR beta diversity and the percentage of naive T cells measured by flow cytometry. Compared with the aged group, more naive CD4+ T cells, fewer expanded clones and increased TCR diversity were shown by the long-lived group, suggesting age selection. Conclusive comparison of naive and antigen-experienced compartments was prevented by the profiling of bulk unsorted PBMCs.

Between the V and J ends, shortened by 3 bases and 2 bases respectively, the junction contains 11 bases. Counted from cysteine to phenylalanine, this CDR3 has 13 amino acids. The read is trimmed to its CDR3 DNA, 39 bases read in frame from base 1. Per the germline V gene (reference sequence), DFQATT is the CDR1 and SNEGSKA is the CDR2. Material: blood. The rearranged chain carries TRBV20-1 and TRBJ2-7; too little of a D gene remains to name it. The sequence was obtained from a woman in her twenties or thirties in good health. The nucleotide sequence reads TGCAGTGCTAGGTCTCAAACAGCCTACGAGCAGTACTTC. Translated, it reads CSARSQTAYEQYF.